This TCR beta chain was sequenced for a study of T cell responses to AZD1222 COVID-19 vaccine. Study context: Recipients boosted at about 4 weeks or about 12 weeks are pooled.

Some clones are missing from TCRdb's copy, which holds only in-frame ones; the method was immunoSEQ multiplex PCR. The repertoire has about 100,000 clones, around 91% of them found once; the top ten carry roughly a fifth. The CDR3 is 11 residues long. V was cut by 5 bases and J by 8 bases, with 9 bases left in between. Source: peripheral blood, taken on day 0 of AZD1222 vaccination. This TCR was sampled from an adult in good health. The chain joins TRBV12-3 or TRBV12-4 to TRBJ1-2; D possibly corresponds to TRBD1 (5 bases). In DNA form, the CDR3 reads TGTGCCAGCAGTGCAGGGAGAGGCTACACCTTC. Translation: CASSAGRGYTF.